This entry is about one T cell receptor (beta chain). The data stem from a study of T cells in Graves' hyperthyroidism and ophthalmopathy. The CDR3 length is 13 residues. V shed 11 bases and J shed 4 bases, with 17 bases lying between them. Germline loops: CDR1 ENHRY, CDR2 SYGVKD. RNA transcripts provided the source from which TCR beta CDR3 regions were amplified. HTBI primers were used for first-round RT-PCR of the TCR CDR3. A single record per CDR3 protein comes from TCRdb applying MiXCR to the multiplex PCR reads. The sample holds fewer than 650,000 distinct CDR3 sequences, under 15% seen once. Out of over 7.5 ml of fresh peripheral blood came the PBMCs.

The specimen was blood. The origin of this receptor is a woman between 40 and 50 years old with Graves' ophthalmopathy. J is TRBJ2-5 and V is TRBV10-3; D gene unclear. Written as DNA, the CDR3 is TGTGCCCTACGTCGTGAATTAGTAGAGACCCAGTACTTC. Residues: CALRRELVETQYF.